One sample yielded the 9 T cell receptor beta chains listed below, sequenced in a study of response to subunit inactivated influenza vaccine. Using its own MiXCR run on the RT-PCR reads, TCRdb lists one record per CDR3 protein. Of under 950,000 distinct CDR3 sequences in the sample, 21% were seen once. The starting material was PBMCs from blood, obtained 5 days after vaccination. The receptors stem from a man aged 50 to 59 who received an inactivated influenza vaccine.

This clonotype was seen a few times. CDR3 coding DNA: TGCAGTGCTAGAGATCTACAGGGGAGCTCCTACGAGCAGTACTTC. Translation: CSARDLQGSSYEQYF. The chain has TRBV20-1 and TRBJ2-7; 7 bases align to TRBD1. The junction had 5 bases not matched to a gene; V was cut back by 0 bases and J by 0 bases. The CDR3 runs to 15 residues. Germline V gives CDR1 DFQATT, CDR2 SNEGSKA (reference sequence).

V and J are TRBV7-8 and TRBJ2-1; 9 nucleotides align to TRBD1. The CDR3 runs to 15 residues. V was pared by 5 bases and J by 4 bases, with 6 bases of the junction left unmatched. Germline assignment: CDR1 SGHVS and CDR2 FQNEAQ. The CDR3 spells CASSARDRAYNEQFF. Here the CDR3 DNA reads TGTGCCAGCAGCGCGCGGGACAGGGCATACAATGAGCAGTTCTTC.

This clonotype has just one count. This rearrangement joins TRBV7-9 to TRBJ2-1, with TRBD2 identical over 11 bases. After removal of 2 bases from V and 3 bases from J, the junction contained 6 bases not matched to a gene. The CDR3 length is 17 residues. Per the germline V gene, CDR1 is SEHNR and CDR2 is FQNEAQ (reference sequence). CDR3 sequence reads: CASSLSRLAGRYNEQFF. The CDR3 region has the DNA TGTGCCAGCAGCTTATCTCGACTAGCGGGGCGCTACAATGAGCAGTTCTTC.

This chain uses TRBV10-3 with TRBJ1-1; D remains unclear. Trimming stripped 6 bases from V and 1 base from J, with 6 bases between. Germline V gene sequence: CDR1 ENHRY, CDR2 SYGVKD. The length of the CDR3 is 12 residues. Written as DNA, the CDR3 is TGTGCCATCAGGGGTGCGAACACTGAAGCTTTCTTT. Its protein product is CAIRGANTEAFF.

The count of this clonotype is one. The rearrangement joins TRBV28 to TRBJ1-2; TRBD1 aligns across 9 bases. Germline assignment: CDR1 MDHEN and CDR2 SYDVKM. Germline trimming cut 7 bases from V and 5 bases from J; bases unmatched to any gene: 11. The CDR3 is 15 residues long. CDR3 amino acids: CASTVRDRAWYGYTF. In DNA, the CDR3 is TGTGCCAGCACCGTCCGGGACAGGGCTTGGTATGGCTACACCTTC.

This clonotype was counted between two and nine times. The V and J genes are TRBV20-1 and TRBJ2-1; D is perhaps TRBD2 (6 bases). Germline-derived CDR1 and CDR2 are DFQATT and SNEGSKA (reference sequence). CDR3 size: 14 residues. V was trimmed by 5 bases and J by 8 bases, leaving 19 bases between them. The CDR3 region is CSAYSGLRLDEQFF. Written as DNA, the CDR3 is TGCAGTGCTTATAGCGGACTTAGGTTGGATGAGCAGTTCTTC.

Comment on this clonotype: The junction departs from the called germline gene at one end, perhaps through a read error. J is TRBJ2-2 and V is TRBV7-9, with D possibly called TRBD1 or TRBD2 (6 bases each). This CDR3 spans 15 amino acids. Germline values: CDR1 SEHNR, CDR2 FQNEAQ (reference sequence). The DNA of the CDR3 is TGTGCCAGCAGCTTATACAGGGCGAACACCGGGGAGGTGTTTTTT. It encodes CASSLYRANTGEVFF.

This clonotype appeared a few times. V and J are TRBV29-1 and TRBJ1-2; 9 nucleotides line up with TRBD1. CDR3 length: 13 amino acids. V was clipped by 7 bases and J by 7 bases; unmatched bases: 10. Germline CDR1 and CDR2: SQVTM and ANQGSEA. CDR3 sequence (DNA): TGCAGCGCCAAACAGGGGGCGACGGGTGGCTACACCTTC. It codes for CSAKQGATGGYTF.

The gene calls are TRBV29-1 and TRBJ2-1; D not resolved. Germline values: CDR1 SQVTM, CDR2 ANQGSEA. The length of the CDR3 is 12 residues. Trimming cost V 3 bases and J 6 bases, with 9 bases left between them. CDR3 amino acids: CSVEDGRNEQFF. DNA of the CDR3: TGCAGCGTTGAGGACGGCCGCAATGAGCAGTTCTTC.